This T cell receptor (beta chain) was recorded in a study of shared clonotypes between healthy human individuals. Overall study findings and caveats: Shared across several donors were about 4.8% of the naive CD4 clonotypes.

As concerns this clone: The antigen is unknown.

The method was immunoSEQ multiplex PCR; TCRdb's version includes in-frame clones alone and lacks a portion of them. The profile shows about 340,000 clones, less than 75% of them singletons. The CDR3 is made up of 14 amino acids. In germline, CDR1 is MNHNS, CDR2 SASEGT. The V end was cut by 1 base, the J end by 7 bases, with 13 bases between. Sequencing input: memory CD4+ T cells sorted from blood. Noted subset: CD45RA-negative fraction. The rearrangement uses TRBV6-1 and TRBJ2-5; maybe TRBD2 (6 bases). The source of this sequence is a young man in good health. The CDR3, as DNA: TGTGCCAGCAGTGAAGTCGGGGGTCTAGGGACCCAGTACTTC. The encoded protein is CASSEVGGLGTQYF.